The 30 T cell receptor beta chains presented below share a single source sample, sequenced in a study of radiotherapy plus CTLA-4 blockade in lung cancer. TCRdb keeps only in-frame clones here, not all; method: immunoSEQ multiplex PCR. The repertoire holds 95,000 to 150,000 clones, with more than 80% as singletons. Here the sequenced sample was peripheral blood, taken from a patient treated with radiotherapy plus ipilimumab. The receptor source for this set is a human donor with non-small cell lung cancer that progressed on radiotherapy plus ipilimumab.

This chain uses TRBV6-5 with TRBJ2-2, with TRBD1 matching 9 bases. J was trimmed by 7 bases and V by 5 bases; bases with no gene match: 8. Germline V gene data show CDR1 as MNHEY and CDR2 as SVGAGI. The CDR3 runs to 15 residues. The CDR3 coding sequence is TGTGCCAGCAGTCCATCCCGGACAGGGGTCGGGGAGCTGTTTTTT. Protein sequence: CASSPSRTGVGELFF.

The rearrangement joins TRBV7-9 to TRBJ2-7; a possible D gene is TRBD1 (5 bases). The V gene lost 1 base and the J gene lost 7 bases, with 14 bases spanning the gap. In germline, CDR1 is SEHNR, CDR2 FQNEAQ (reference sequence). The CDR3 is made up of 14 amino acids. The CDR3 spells CASSLEGQVGEQYF. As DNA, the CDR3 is TGTGCCAGCAGCTTAGAGGGGCAAGTTGGGGAGCAGTACTTC.

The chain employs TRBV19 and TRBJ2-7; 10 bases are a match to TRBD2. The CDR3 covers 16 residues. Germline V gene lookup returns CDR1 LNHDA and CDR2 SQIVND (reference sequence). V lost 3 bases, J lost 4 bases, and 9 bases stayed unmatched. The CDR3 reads CASSMFPAGGYYEQYF. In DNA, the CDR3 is TGTGCCAGTAGTATGTTTCCAGCGGGAGGGTATTACGAGCAGTACTTC.

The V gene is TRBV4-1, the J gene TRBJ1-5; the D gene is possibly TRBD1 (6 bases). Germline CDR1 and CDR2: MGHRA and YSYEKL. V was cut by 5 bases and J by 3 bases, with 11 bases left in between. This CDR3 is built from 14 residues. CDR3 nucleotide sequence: TGCGCCAGCAGCAAATGGACAGCCAATCAGCCCCAGCATTTT. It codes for CASSKWTANQPQHF.

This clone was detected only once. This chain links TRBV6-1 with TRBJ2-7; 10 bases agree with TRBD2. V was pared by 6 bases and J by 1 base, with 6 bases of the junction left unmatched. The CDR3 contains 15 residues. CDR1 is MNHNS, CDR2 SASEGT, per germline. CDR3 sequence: CASRISSGSSYEQYF. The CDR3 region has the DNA TGTGCCAGCAGAATCTCTAGCGGGAGTTCCTACGAGCAGTACTTC.

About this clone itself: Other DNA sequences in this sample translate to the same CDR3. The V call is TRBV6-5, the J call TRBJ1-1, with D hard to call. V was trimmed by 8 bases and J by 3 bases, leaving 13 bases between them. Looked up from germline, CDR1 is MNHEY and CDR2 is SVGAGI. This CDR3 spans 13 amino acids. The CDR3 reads CASAPGPYTEAFF. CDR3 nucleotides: TGTGCCAGCGCCCCCGGGCCTTACACTGAAGCTTTCTTT.

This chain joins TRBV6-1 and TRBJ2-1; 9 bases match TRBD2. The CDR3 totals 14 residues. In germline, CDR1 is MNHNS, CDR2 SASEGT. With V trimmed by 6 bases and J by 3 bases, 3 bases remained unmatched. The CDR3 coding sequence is TGTGCCAGCAGGACTAGCGGAGTCTACAATGAGCAGTTCTTC. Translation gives CASRTSGVYNEQFF.

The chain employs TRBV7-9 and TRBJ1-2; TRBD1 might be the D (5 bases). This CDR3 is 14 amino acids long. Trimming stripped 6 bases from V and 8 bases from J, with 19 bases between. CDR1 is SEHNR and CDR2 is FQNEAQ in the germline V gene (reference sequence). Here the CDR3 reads CASRGGASLRGYTF. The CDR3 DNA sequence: TGTGCCAGCAGGGGAGGGGCGTCCCTCAGGGGCTACACCTTC. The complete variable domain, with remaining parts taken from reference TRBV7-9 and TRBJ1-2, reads DTGVSQNPRHKITKRGQNVTFRCDPISEHNRLYWYRQTLGQGPEFLTYFQNEAQLEKSRLLSDRFSAERPKGSFSTLEIQRTEQGDSAMYLCASRGGASLRGYTFGSGTRLTVV.

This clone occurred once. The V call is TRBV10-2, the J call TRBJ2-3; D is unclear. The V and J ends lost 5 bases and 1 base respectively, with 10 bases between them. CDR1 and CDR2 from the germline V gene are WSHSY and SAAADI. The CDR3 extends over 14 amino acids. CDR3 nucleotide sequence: TGCGCCAGCAGTCCTGACGGACGCACAGATACGCAGTATTTT. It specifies CASSPDGRTDTQYF.

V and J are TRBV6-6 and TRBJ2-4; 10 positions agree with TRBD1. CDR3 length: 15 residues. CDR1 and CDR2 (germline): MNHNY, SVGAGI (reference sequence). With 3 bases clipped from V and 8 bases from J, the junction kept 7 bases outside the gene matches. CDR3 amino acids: CASSYVTGGMDIQYF. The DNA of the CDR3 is TGTGCCAGCAGTTATGTGACAGGGGGCATGGACATTCAGTACTTC.

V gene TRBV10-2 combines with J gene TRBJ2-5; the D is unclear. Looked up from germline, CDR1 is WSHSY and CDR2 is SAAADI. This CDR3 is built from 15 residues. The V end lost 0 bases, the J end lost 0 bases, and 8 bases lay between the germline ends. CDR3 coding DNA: TGCGCCAGCAGTGAGTCCTTACAGAACCAAGAGACCCAGTACTTC. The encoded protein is CASSESLQNQETQYF.

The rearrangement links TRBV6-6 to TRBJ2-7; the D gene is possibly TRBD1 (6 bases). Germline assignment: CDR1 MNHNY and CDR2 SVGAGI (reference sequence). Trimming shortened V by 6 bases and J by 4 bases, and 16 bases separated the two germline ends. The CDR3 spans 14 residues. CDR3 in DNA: TGTGCCAGCAGCCAGGGGCAGAATTTTTACGAGCAGTACTTC. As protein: CASSQGQNFYEQYF.

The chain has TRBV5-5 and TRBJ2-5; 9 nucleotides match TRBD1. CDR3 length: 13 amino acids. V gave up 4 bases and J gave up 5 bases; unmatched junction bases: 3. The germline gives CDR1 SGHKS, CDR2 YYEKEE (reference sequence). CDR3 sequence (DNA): TGTGCCAGCAGCCCAGGGACAGGGGAGACCCAGTACTTC. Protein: CASSPGTGETQYF.

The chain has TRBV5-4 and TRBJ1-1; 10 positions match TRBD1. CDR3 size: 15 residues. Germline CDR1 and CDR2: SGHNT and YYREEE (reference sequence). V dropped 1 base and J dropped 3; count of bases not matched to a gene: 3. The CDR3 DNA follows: TGTGCCAGCAGCTTGAGGACAGGGGGTTACACTGAAGCTTTCTTT. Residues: CASSLRTGGYTEAFF.

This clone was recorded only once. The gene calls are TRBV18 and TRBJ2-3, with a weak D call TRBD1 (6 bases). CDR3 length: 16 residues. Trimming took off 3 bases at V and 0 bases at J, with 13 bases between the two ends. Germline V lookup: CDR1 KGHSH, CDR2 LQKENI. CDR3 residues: CASSPIRGSSTDTQYF. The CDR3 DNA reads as TGTGCCAGCTCACCCATTAGGGGGTCTAGCACAGATACGCAGTATTTT.

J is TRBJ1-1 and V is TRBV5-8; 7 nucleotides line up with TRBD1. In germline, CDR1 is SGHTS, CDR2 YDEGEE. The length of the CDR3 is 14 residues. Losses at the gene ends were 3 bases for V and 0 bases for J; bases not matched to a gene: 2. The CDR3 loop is CASSSGQVNTEAFF. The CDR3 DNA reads TGTGCCAGCAGCTCTGGACAGGTGAACACTGAAGCTTTCTTT.

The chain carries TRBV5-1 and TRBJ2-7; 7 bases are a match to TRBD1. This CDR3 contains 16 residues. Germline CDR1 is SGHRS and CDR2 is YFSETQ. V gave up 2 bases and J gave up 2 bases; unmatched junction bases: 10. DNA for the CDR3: TGCGCCAGCAGCTTTCATGCCGGGACAGCCCCCTACGAGCAGTACTTC. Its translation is CASSFHAGTAPYEQYF.

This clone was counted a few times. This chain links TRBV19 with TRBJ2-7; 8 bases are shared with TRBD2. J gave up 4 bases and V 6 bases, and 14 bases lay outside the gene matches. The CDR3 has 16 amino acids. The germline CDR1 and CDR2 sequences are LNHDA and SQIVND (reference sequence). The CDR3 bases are TGTGCCAGTAGGATGGGAGCGGGAGCAGGAGAGTACGAGCAGTACTTC. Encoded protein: CASRMGAGAGEYEQYF.

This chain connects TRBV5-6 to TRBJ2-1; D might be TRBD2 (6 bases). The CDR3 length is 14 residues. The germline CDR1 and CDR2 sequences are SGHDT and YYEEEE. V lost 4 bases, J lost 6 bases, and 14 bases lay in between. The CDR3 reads CASSPASGFNEQFF. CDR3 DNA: TGTGCCAGCAGCCCGGCGAGCGGGTTCAATGAGCAGTTCTTC. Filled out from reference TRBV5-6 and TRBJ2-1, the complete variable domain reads DAGVTQSPTHLIKTRGQQVTLRCSPKSGHDTVSWYQQALGQGPQFIFQYYEEEERQRGNFPDRFSGHQFPNYSSELNVNALLLGDSALYLCASSPASGFNEQFFGPGTRLTVL.

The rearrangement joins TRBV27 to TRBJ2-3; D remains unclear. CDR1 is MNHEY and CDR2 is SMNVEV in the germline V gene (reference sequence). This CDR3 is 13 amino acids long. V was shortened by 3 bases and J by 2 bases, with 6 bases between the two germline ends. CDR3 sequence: CASSFAFTDTQYF. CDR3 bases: TGTGCCAGCAGTTTTGCCTTCACAGATACGCAGTATTTT.

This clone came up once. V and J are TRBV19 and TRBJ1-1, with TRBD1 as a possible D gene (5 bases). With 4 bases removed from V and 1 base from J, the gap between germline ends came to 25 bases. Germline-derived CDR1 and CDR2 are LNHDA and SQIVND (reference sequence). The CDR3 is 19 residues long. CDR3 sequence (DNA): TGTGCCAGTAGTAGGGGACGACGGGCCTTGGCTGATAAGAACACTGAAGCTTTCTTT. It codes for CASSRGRRALADKNTEAFF.

The CDR3, as DNA: TGTGCCAGTAGTATAGGGGACAGTAACTACGAGCAGTACTTC. Amino acid sequence: CASSIGDSNYEQYF. This chain connects TRBV19 to TRBJ2-7; 7 bases are shared with TRBD1. V was pared by 1 base and J by 3 bases, with 3 bases of the junction left unmatched. The CDR3 covers 14 residues. Germline lookup yields CDR1 LNHDA and CDR2 SQIVND (reference sequence).

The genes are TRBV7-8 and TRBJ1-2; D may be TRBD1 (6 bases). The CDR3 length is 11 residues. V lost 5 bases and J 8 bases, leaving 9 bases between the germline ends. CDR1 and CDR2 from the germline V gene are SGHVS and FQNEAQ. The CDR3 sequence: CASSAGEGYTF. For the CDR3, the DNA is TGTGCCAGCAGCGCAGGGGAAGGCTACACCTTC.

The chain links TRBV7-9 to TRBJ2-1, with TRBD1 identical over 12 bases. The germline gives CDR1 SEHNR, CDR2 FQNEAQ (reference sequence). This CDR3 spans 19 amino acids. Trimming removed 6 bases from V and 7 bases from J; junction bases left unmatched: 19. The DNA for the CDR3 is TGTGCCAGCAGATACAGCACCCGCCGGGGACAGGGGGCGAGGAATGAGCAGTTCTTC. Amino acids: CASRYSTRRGQGARNEQFF.

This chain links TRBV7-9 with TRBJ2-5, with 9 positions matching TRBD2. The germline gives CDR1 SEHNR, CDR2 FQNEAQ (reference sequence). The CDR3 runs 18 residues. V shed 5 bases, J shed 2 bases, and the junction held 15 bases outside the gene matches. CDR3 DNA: TGTGCCAGCAGCCCCGGGGTAGCGGGAGAATGGGGACAAGAGACCCAGTACTTC. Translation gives CASSPGVAGEWGQETQYF. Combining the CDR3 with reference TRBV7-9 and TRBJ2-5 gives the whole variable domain DTGVSQNPRHKITKRGQNVTFRCDPISEHNRLYWYRQTLGQGPEFLTYFQNEAQLEKSRLLSDRFSAERPKGSFSTLEIQRTEQGDSAMYLCASSPGVAGEWGQETQYFGPGTRLLVL.

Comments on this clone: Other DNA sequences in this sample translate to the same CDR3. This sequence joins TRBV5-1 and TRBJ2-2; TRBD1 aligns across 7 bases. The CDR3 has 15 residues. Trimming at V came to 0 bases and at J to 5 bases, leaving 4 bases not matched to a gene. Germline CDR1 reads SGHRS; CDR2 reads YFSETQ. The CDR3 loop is CASSLAGQNTGELFF. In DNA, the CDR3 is TGCGCCAGCAGCTTGGCGGGACAGAATACCGGGGAGCTGTTTTTT.

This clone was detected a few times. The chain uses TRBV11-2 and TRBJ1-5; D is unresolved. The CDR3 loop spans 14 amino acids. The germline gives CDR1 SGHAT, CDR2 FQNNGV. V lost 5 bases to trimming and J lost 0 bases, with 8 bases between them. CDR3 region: CASSPDLSNQPQHF. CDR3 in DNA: TGTGCCAGCAGCCCGGACCTTAGCAATCAGCCCCAGCATTTT.

CDR3 residues: CASSRPGTGQETQYF. The CDR3 region has the DNA TGTGCCAGCAGCCGCCCTGGGACAGGCCAAGAGACCCAGTACTTC. This chain connects TRBV7-9 to TRBJ2-5, with 8 bases lining up with TRBD1. This CDR3 has 15 amino acids. Germline CDR1 is SEHNR and CDR2 is FQNEAQ (reference sequence). J gave up 1 base and V 5 bases, and 6 bases lay outside the gene matches.

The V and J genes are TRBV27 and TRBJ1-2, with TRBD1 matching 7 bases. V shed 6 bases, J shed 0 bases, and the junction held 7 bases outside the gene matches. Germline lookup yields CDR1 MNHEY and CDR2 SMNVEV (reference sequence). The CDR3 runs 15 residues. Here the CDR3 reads CASRIQGTSNYGYTF. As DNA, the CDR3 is TGTGCCAGCAGGATACAGGGGACATCTAACTATGGCTACACCTTC.

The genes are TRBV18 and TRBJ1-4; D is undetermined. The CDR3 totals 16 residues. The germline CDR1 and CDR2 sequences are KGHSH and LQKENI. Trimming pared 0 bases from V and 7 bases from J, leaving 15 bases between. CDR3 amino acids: CASSPPGGRTSEKLFF. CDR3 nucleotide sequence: TGTGCCAGCTCACCACCGGGTGGCAGGACTTCTGAAAAACTGTTTTTT.